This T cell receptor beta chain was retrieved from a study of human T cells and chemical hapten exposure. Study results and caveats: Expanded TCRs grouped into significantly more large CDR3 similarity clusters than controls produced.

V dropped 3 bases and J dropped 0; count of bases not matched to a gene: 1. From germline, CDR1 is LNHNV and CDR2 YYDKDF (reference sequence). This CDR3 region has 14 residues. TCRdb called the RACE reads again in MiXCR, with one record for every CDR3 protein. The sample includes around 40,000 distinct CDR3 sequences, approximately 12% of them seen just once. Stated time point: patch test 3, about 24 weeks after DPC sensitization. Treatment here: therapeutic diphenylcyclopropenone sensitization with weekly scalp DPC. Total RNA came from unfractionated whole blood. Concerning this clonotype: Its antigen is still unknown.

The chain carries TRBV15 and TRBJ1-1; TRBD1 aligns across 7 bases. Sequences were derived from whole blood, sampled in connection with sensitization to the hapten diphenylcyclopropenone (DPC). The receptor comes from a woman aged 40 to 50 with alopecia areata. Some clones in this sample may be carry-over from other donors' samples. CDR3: CATSRTGMNTEAFF. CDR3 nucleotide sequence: TGTGCCACCAGCAGGACAGGGATGAACACTGAAGCTTTCTTT.